This T cell receptor (beta chain) was recorded in a study of spatial heterogeneity in lung cancer. This clonotype has just a few counts. The CDR3 spans 16 residues. The V end was cut by 7 bases, the J end by 0 bases, with 16 bases between. Germline lookup yields CDR1 MDHEN and CDR2 SYDVKM. The time point here: sample taken at primary tumor resection. Whole RNA, isolated from tumor, nontumor lung or frozen PBMC, was sequenced without prior sorting. Every TCR cDNA molecule bore a unique molecular identifier. From the 5' RACE reads, TCRdb called clonotypes with MiXCR, one entry per CDR3 protein. The data hold over 90,000 distinct CDR3 sequences, with about 9.4% observed a single time.

Here the sequenced sample was PBMCs, taken at surgery. The chain uses TRBV28 and TRBJ2-1; possible D gene TRBD2, 7 bases. This receptor was taken from a male donor with early-stage non-small cell lung cancer. The CDR3 spells CASTSSGGSSYNEQFF. As DNA, the CDR3 is TGTGCCAGCACCTCGTCGGGGGGCAGCTCCTACAATGAGCAGTTCTTC. Based on the CDR3 plus reference TRBV28 and TRBJ2-1, the full variable domain is DVKVTQSSRYLVKRTGEKVFLECVQDMDHENMFWYRQDPGLGLRLIYFSYDVKMKEKGDIPEGYSVSREKKERFSLILESASTNQTSMYLCASTSSGGSSYNEQFFGPGTRLTVL.